This TCR beta chain was recovered during a study of cytomegalovirus exposure and HLA in healthy donors. Findings of the study overall: Prior analysis indicated that the majority of TCR beta V segments exhibited productivity approximately 90% or approximately 30% of the time. An analysis that came later showed most CMV-associated TCR beta chains appearing HLA-restricted. There were a few CMV-associated chains whose specificity for CMV antigens was confirmed in vitro.

This clone was seen just once. Its antigen is undetermined. CDR3 length: 16 residues. Germline values: CDR1 LGHNA, CDR2 YSLEER. The ends lost 0 bases at V and 2 bases at J; junction bases unmatched: 3. Primers for the PCR totalled 60 Vbeta and 13 Jbeta. Clones were sequenced by immunoSEQ multiplex PCR, and TCRdb holds only the in-frame ones, with some missing. This sample carries approximately 170,000 clones, 76% of them seen once, and the ten largest clones take roughly 0.82%. At collection, donors were nominally healthy, but unrecorded immune exposures were probable. This receptor was obtained from a female donor in good health and CMV-seronegative. This chain connects TRBV4-3 to TRBJ2-3, with 9 bases identical to TRBD1. The sample consisted of PBMCs. Here the CDR3 reads CASSQDGTGLTDTQYF. In DNA, the CDR3 is TGCGCCAGCAGCCAAGATGGGACAGGGCTCACAGATACGCAGTATTTT.